These T cell receptor beta chains were read from a single sample in a study of blood T cells in healthy people across ages. TCRdb re-called the 5' RACE reads with MiXCR, one entry per CDR3 protein. The sample lists hundreds of thousands of distinct CDR3 sequences; 30% to 45% were seen once. Input material: blood. These receptor sequences come from a man between 18 and 35 years old in good health. Both conserved end residues are part of each CDR3. The D gene is left open where the match is weak. Some rows have no size entry. The others give once, few or many, or a class for an expanded clone.

j_call,v_call,d_call,clone_size,cdr3_nt,cdr3_aa
TRBJ2-4,TRBV4-3,NA,NA,TGCGCCAGCAGCCAAGATCAAGGGGGACTCGTACTAGCCAAAAACATTCAGTACTTC,CASSQDQGGLVLAKNIQYF
TRBJ2-3,TRBV12-3/TRBV12-4,NA,NA,TGTGCCAGCAGTTTTGGGGGGAGCGGAGATACGCAGTATTTT,CASSFGGSGDTQYF
TRBJ2-3,TRBV12-3/TRBV12-4,NA,many,TGTGCCAGCAGCACAGGACCGTCGGGCACAGATACGCAGTATTTT,CASSTGPSGTDTQYF
TRBJ1-5,TRBV9,TRBD1,NA,TGTGCCATCAGCGCAACGACAGGGTTTAATGAGCCCCAGCATTTT,CAISATTGFNEPQHF
TRBJ1-3,TRBV30,NA,few,TGTGCCTGGACCCTAGGCCGGAACACCATATATTTT,CAWTLGRNTIYF
TRBJ2-3,TRBV20-1,TRBD2,NA,TGCAGTGCTAGCGGACTAGCGGGGGGCAGCACAGATACGCAGTATTTT,CSASGLAGGSTDTQYF
TRBJ2-7,TRBV9,NA,NA,TGTGCCAGCAGTCAGGGGCTTACAAACAATGAGCAGTACTTC,CASSQGLTNNEQYF
TRBJ2-7,TRBV2,NA,few,TGTGCCAGCAGTGAGGCACCGAATGAGCAGTACTTC,CASSEAPNEQYF
TRBJ1-1,TRBV3-1,NA,NA,TGTGCCAGCAGTGGCGGGGGGGCTCGGACTGAAGCTTTCTTT,CASSGGGARTEAFF
TRBJ2-7,TRBV29-1,NA,NA,TGCAGCGTTGAAGCCCTACGAGGGGGGGCGTCCTACAATGAGCAGTACTTC,CSVEALRGGASYNEQYF
TRBJ1-2,TRBV15,NA,NA,TGTGCCGTGTCGCGTGAGAATGGCTATGGCTACACCTTC,CAVSRENGYGYTF
TRBJ1-2,TRBV29-1,NA,NA,TGTCCTGTTTGGGGCTACACCTTC,CPVWGYTF
TRBJ1-1,TRBV4-3,NA,few,TGCGCCAGCAGCCAAGATTACCGAGGGACTGAAGCTTTCTTT,CASSQDYRGTEAFF
TRBJ1-2,TRBV10-3,NA,few,TGTGCCATCAAAGGGACCCTAGGCGCTAACTATGGCTACACCTTC,CAIKGTLGANYGYTF
TRBJ2-7,TRBV4-2,NA,few,TGTGCCAGCAGCCAAGATGGGACAATGGGGGGCGAGCAGTACTTC,CASSQDGTMGGEQYF
TRBJ1-1,TRBV4-2,NA,few,TGTGCCAGCAGCCAATCCCAGGGGCGCGGGAACACTGAAGCTTTCTTT,CASSQSQGRGNTEAFF
TRBJ1-2,TRBV12-3/TRBV12-4,NA,many,TGTGCCAGCTTGTGGAGGGGGACCAACTATGGCTACACCTTC,CASLWRGTNYGYTF
TRBJ2-1,TRBV29-1,NA,NA,TGCAGCGTAGCCAGGGGAGACTCCTACGATGAGCAGTTCTTC,CSVARGDSYDEQFF
TRBJ1-6,TRBV20-1,TRBD1,NA,TGCAGTGCTTCAGACTCGGGACAGGTCAATTCACCCCTCCACTTT,CSASDSGQVNSPLHF
TRBJ2-6,TRBV29-1,NA,many,TGCAGCGTTGAAGGCCAGGGTCTGGCTGGGGCCAACGTCCTGACTTTC,CSVEGQGLAGANVLTF
TRBJ1-6,TRBV12-3/TRBV12-4,NA,NA,TGTGCCAGCACCGGGACCAATTCACCCCTCCACTTT,CASTGTNSPLHF
TRBJ1-2,TRBV6-4,NA,NA,TGTGCCAGCAGTGACTCGGGACTCCTATCAAGGGGCTACACCTTC,CASSDSGLLSRGYTF
TRBJ1-4,TRBV6-6,NA,NA,TGTGCCAGCAGTTACGGAAAACTGTTTTTT,CASSYGKLFF
TRBJ2-1,TRBV27,TRBD2,once,TGTGCCAGCAGTTTACGACTAGCGGAGGAGACCCAGTTCTTC,CASSLRLAEETQFF
TRBJ2-1,TRBV7-2,NA,many,TGTGCCAGCAGCCCCACGTACAATGAGCAGTTCTTC,CASSPTYNEQFF
TRBJ1-1,TRBV29-1,NA,NA,TGCAGCGTTGCCGACAGTTCAGCTTTCTTT,CSVADSSAFF
TRBJ2-3,TRBV25-1,NA,few,TGTGCCAGCAGTGCGGGCTTGGATACGCAGTATTTT,CASSAGLDTQYF
TRBJ2-1,TRBV7-2,NA,NA,TGTGCCAGCAGCTTAGCGCTTGATGGGGGCGAGCAGTTCTTC,CASSLALDGGEQFF
TRBJ1-6,TRBV20-1,NA,few,TGCAGTGCTAGGCAGCGCCTGACCTATAATTCACCCCTCCACTTT,CSARQRLTYNSPLHF
TRBJ2-2,TRBV9,NA,NA,TGTGCCAGCAGCGGTATACAGGGAGGGGAGCTGTTTTTT,CASSGIQGGELFF
TRBJ1-1,TRBV4-1,TRBD1,many,TGCGCCAGCAGCCAAGGGGGAGGGGGCGCGATCACTGAAGCTTTCTTT,CASSQGGGGAITEAFF
TRBJ2-1,TRBV25-1,TRBD1,few,TGTGCCAGCAGTGAGACGGCAGGGACAGACAATGAGCAGTTCTTC,CASSETAGTDNEQFF
TRBJ2-3,TRBV7-3,NA,NA,TGTGCCAGCAGCCCTCGAGGCTCTGCAGATACGCAGTATTTT,CASSPRGSADTQYF
TRBJ2-4,TRBV4-2,TRBD2,many,TGTGCCAGCAGCCATTCTTTCGGGGGGGCCGATCAGGCTAGGGACATTCAGTACTTC,CASSHSFGGADQARDIQYF
TRBJ2-3,TRBV12-3/TRBV12-4,TRBD2,few,TGTGCCAGCAGCCAATGGACTAGCGGGGTTATAGATACGCAGTATTTT,CASSQWTSGVIDTQYF
TRBJ2-1,TRBV3-1,TRBD2,NA,TGTGCCAGCAGCCCAGCAGGCGGGGGGGCATTGAATGAGCAGTTCTTC,CASSPAGGGALNEQFF
TRBJ2-3,TRBV12-3/TRBV12-4,TRBD2,few,TGTGCCAGCACGGGGGGATCAGATACGCAGTATTTT,CASTGGSDTQYF
TRBJ2-2,TRBV7-2,NA,few,TGTGCCAGCAGCTTGGGGGGCAGGACCGGGGAGCTGTTTTTT,CASSLGGRTGELFF
TRBJ2-1,TRBV20-1,NA,once,TGCAGTGGTCAGAGTTGGCGGAAGAGCTCCTACAATAAGCAGTTCTTC,CSGQSWRKSSYNKQFF
TRBJ2-7,TRBV11-2,TRBD2,NA,TGTGCCAGCAGCGCCAATCTAGCGGGGGGGAACAATGAGCAGTACTTC,CASSANLAGGNNEQYF
TRBJ2-5,TRBV11-2,TRBD2,NA,TGTGCCAGCAGCCCTGTATGGGGGGGGGAGACCCAGTACTTC,CASSPVWGGETQYF
TRBJ2-5,TRBV7-9,NA,NA,TGTGCCAGCAGCTTAGGCGGAGGTCGGGTAGAGTACTTTATGGAGCAGTACTTC,CASSLGGGRVEYFMEQYF
TRBJ2-7,TRBV18,NA,NA,TGTGCCAGCTCACCACCTGGCGGGATACAAGACACCCAGTACTTC,CASSPPGGIQDTQYF
TRBJ1-2,TRBV5-6,NA,NA,TGTGCCAGCAGCTCCCGACTAAGAGCTAACTATGGCTACACCTTC,CASSSRLRANYGYTF
TRBJ2-2,TRBV4-2,NA,NA,TGTGCCAGCAGCCAAGTCTCGCCTAGCGGGGAGCTGTTTTTT,CASSQVSPSGELFF
TRBJ2-1,TRBV3-1,TRBD2,NA,TGTGCCAGCAGCCTGGCTAGCGGATACAATAAGCAGTTCTTC,CASSLASGYNKQFF
TRBJ1-1,TRBV18,NA,once,TGTGCCAACTCACCGCCCCTTGAGAACACTGAAGCTTTCTTT,CANSPPLENTEAFF
TRBJ2-3,TRBV20-1,TRBD2,NA,TGCAGTGCTGCCCTAGCGGGGGCCACAGATACGCAGTATTTT,CSAALAGATDTQYF
TRBJ2-1,TRBV6-5,TRBD2,NA,TGTGCCAGCAGTACTCGGGGGGGCACATTCAATGAGCAGTTCTTC,CASSTRGGTFNEQFF
TRBJ2-5,TRBV10-3,NA,many,TGTGCCATCAGTGGGGGGGACGAGACCCAGTACTTC,CAISGGDETQYF
TRBJ2-1,TRBV4-1,NA,NA,TGCGCCAGCAGCCAAGATAGACAGGTTGGGGTAAATGAGCAGTTCTTC,CASSQDRQVGVNEQFF
TRBJ1-2,TRBV12-3/TRBV12-4,TRBD1,NA,TGTGCCAGCAGAGAGGGGACAGGGGTTTGCGGCTACACCTTC,CASREGTGVCGYTF
TRBJ2-1,TRBV12-3/TRBV12-4,NA,NA,TGTGCCAGCAGTTTAATCATTCGGGGGTGGGCAAACAATGAGCAGTTCTTC,CASSLIIRGWANNEQFF
TRBJ2-1,TRBV20-1,NA,NA,TGCAGTGCTGATGCCGAAAGTAGTAGGCAGCAGTTCTTC,CSADAESSRQQFF
TRBJ1-6,TRBV12-3/TRBV12-4,NA,many,TGTGCCAGCAGTTTAGGGGACGGCAATTCACCCCTCCACTTT,CASSLGDGNSPLHF